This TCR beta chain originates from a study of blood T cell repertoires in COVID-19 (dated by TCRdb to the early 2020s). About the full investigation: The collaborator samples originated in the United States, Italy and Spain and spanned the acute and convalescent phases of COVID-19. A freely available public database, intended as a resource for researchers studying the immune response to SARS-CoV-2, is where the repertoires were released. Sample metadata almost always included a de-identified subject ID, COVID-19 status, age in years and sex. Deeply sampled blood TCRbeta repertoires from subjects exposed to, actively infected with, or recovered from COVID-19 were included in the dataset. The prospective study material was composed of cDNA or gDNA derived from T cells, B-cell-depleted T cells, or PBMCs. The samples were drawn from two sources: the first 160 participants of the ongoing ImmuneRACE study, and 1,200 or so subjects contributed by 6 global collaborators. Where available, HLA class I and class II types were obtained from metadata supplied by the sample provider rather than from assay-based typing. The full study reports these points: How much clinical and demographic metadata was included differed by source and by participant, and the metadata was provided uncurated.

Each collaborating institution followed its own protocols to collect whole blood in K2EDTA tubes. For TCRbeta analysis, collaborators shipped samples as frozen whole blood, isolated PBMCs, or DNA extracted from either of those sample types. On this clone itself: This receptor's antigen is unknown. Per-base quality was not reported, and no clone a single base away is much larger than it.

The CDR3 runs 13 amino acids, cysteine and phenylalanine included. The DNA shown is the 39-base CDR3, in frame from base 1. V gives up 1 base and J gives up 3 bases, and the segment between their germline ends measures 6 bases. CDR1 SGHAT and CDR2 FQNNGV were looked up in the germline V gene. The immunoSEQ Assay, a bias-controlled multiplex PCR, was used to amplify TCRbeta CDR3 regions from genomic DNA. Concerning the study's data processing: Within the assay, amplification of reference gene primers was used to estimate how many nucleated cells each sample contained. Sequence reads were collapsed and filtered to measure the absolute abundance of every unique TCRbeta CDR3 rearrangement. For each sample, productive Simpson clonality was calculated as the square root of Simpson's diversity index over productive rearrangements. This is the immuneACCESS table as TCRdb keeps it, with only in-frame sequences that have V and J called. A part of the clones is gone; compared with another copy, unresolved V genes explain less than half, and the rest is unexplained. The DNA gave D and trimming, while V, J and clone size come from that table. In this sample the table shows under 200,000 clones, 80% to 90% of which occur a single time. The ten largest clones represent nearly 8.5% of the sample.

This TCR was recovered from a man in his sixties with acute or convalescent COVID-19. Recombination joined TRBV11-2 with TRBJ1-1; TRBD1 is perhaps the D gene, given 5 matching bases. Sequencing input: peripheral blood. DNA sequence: TGTGCCAGCAGCTTAGTAGGGGACACTGAAGCTTTCTTT. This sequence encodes CASSLVGDTEAFF.